This is a list of T cell receptor beta chains from one sample in a study of blood T cells in healthy people across ages. TCRdb called the 5' RACE reads again in MiXCR, with one record for every CDR3 protein. Of some 1,000,000 distinct CDR3 sequences listed, around 25% are singletons. In addition, the sample was reused for a study of T cells of mothers and their children.

The sequenced sample consisted of blood. Receptor source: a girl aged 2 to 10 in good health. CDR3s include the opening cysteine and the closing phenylalanine or tryptophan. D genes are given only for firm matches. The listing skips clone size in some rows; elsewhere it reads once, few, many or a size class.

15 NA TRBD1 TRBJ1-4 TRBV12-3/TRBV12-4 TGTGCCAGCAGTCCCTCCAGGGGGCTAGGGGAAAAACTGTTTTTT CASSPSRGLGEKLFF
14 NA NA TRBJ1-1 TRBV19 TGTGCCAGTAGTATAGTCGGGGGCAACACTGAAGCTTTCTTT CASSIVGGNTEAFF
14 once NA TRBJ2-1 TRBV7-3 TGTGCCAGCAGCACATGGGACTCCTACAATGAGCAGTTCTTC CASSTWDSYNEQFF
11 NA NA TRBJ2-7 TRBV10-3 TGTGCCATCCGGGGTCACTACGAGCAGTACTTC CAIRGHYEQYF
16 NA NA TRBJ2-2 TRBV10-2 TGCGCCAGCAGTGAGTATGGACCGGAGGGCACCGGGGAGCTGTTTTTT CASSEYGPEGTGELFF
15 NA NA TRBJ2-3 TRBV5-1 TGCGCCAGCAGTTGGCAGAACCCTCTCACAGATACGCAGTATTTT CASSWQNPLTDTQYF
13 NA NA TRBJ1-2 TRBV5-1 TGCGCCAGCAGCTTCGGACTACCGTATGGCTACACCTTC CASSFGLPYGYTF
14 NA TRBD2 TRBJ2-1 TRBV10-3 TGTGCCATCAGGTCAGCGGGGGGATACAATGAGCAGTTCTTC CAIRSAGGYNEQFF
15 NA NA TRBJ1-3 TRBV5-8 TGTGCCAGCAGCTTGGGGCAAGACTCTGGAAACACCATATATTTT CASSLGQDSGNTIYF
11 NA NA TRBJ1-2 TRBV29-1 TGCAGCGTGAAACAGAGCTATGGCTACACCTTC CSVKQSYGYTF
11 NA NA TRBJ2-7 TRBV7-8 TGTGCCAGCAGCTTAATGAACGAGCAGTACTTC CASSLMNEQYF
15 NA TRBD2 TRBJ2-5 TRBV7-8 TGTGCCAGCGGTAATAGCGGGGGGCTTCAAGAGACCCAGTACTTC CASGNSGGLQETQYF
17 NA TRBD2 TRBJ2-1 TRBV7-9 TGTGCCAGCAGCTTAAGGCCTACTAGCGGGAGTATCGATGAGCAGTTCTTC CASSLRPTSGSIDEQFF
14 NA NA TRBJ2-5 TRBV5-1 TGCGCCAGCAGCTTGTTGTCAGGGTCAGAGACCCAGTACTTC CASSLLSGSETQYF
13 many NA TRBJ2-7 TRBV27 TGTGCCAGCAGTTTTGGGGTTTCCTACGAGCAGTACTTC CASSFGVSYEQYF
13 few TRBD2 TRBJ2-1 TRBV20-1 TGCAGTGCCACCGGGGGGGAATACAATGAGCAGTTCTTC CSATGGEYNEQFF
13 NA NA TRBJ2-1 TRBV19 TGTGCCAGTAGTATATCTGACTACAATGAGCAGTTCTTC CASSISDYNEQFF
13 NA NA TRBJ1-1 TRBV7-8 TGTGCCAGCAGCTTATCAGCGTATCCTGAAGCTTTCTTT CASSLSAYPEAFF
14 NA NA TRBJ1-6 TRBV7-9 TGTGCCAGCAGTACGGGACTACTTAATTCACCCCTCCACTTT CASSTGLLNSPLHF
13 once TRBD1 TRBJ1-2 TRBV12-3/TRBV12-4 TGTGCCAGCAGCCCACGACCAACAGGGGCCTACACCTTC CASSPRPTGAYTF
13 few NA TRBJ1-3 TRBV20-1 TGCAGTGCTAGAGAACTTTCTGGAAACACCATATATTTT CSARELSGNTIYF
11 few NA TRBJ2-5 TRBV7-8 TGTGCCAGCAGCTTAGCCCCTCCCCAGTACTTC CASSLAPPQYF
17 NA NA TRBJ2-5 TRBV3-1 TGTGCCAGCAGCAAACGGGTGGGAGGGGGCCTTCAAGAGTCCCAGTACTTC CASSKRVGGGLQESQYF
15 few TRBD2 TRBJ2-5 TRBV7-2 TGTGCCAGCAGCTTTTATGGAGCGGGGGGGGAGACCCAGTACTTC CASSFYGAGGETQYF
18 NA NA TRBJ2-5 TRBV7-9 TGTGCCAGCAGCTTCCGGACCGATAGAGAGGGGGTCCAAGAGACCCAGTACTTC CASSFRTDREGVQETQYF
16 NA TRBD1 TRBJ1-4 TRBV7-2 TGTGCCAGCAGCTTAAACCGGGGACAGGGAGGGGAAAAACTGTTTTTT CASSLNRGQGGEKLFF
15 NA NA TRBJ2-3 TRBV12-3/TRBV12-4 TGTGCCGGAAAGTCGTGGTCTTGGGGCACAGATACGCAGTATTTT CAGKSWSWGTDTQYF
15 NA TRBD1 TRBJ2-1 TRBV6-1 TGTGCCAGCAGTCGGACAGGGGGCTCCTACAATGAGCAGTTCTTC CASSRTGGSYNEQFF
10 NA NA TRBJ2-1 TRBV2 TGTGCCAGCTTATACAATGAGCAGTTCTTC CASLYNEQFF
14 NA NA TRBJ1-2 TRBV12-3/TRBV12-4 TGTGCCAGCAGTTCCCCCGGTACAGGCCGGGGCTACACCTTC CASSSPGTGRGYTF
13 few NA TRBJ1-4 TRBV11-2 TGTGCCAGCAGCTCCACGCGTAATGAAAAACTGTTTTTT CASSSTRNEKLFF
12 once NA TRBJ2-1 TRBV6-5 TGTGCCAGCAGCCCCTTTAGTGGTGTGCAGTTCTTC CASSPFSGVQFF
13 few NA TRBJ1-2 TRBV14 TGTGCCAGCAGCCCCTATTCATCCTATGGCTACACCTTC CASSPYSSYGYTF
13 NA NA TRBJ2-1 TRBV20-1 TGCAGTGCACCCAGCGGCGGAATGAATGAGCAGTTCTTC CSAPSGGMNEQFF
14 NA TRBD1 TRBJ2-2 TRBV3-1 TGTGCCAGCAGCCGTCTGGACAGGGTCGGGGAGCCGTTTTTT CASSRLDRVGEPFF
11 many NA TRBJ2-7 TRBV29-1 TGCAGCGTTGAAGGGGCCTACGAGCAGTACTTC CSVEGAYEQYF
17 few TRBD2 TRBJ2-3 TRBV7-3 TGTGCCAGCAGCTTAGTCCTAGCGGGAGCGAGCACAGATACGCAGTATTTT CASSLVLAGASTDTQYF
14 NA NA TRBJ2-4 TRBV5-5 TGTGCCAGCAGCATCCCTGGTGGGACCAACATTCAGTACTTC CASSIPGGTNIQYF
16 NA TRBD1 TRBJ2-5 TRBV12-3/TRBV12-4 TGTGCCAGCAGTCATAGGACAGGGGGGACGTGGGAGACCCAGTACTTC CASSHRTGGTWETQYF
13 NA NA TRBJ2-7 TRBV20-1 TGCAGTGCCGCACTTCGGAGGGACTACGAGCAGTACTTC CSAALRRDYEQYF
14 NA NA TRBJ1-6 TRBV5-1 TGCGCCAGCAGCTCGGCAGTCGTGGGTTCACCCCTCCACTTT CASSSAVVGSPLHF
16 NA TRBD1 TRBJ2-3 TRBV5-1 TGCGCCAGCAGCCCAGTACCGGGACAGAGCACAGATACGCAGTATTTT CASSPVPGQSTDTQYF
18 few TRBD2 TRBJ2-7 TRBV3-1 TGTGCCAGCAGTCTGGGACTAGCGGGGGCCTCCCCTCAGTACGAGCAGTACTTC CASSLGLAGASPQYEQYF
17 few TRBD2 TRBJ2-3 TRBV4-2 TGTGCCAGCAGCCAACTAGCGGGGGGGCGAGGTACAGATACGCAGTATTTT CASSQLAGGRGTDTQYF
18 few TRBD2 TRBJ2-7 TRBV10-2 TGCGCCAGCAGTGGGTTCCGAACGGGACTAGCGGAAACCTACGAGCAGTACTTC CASSGFRTGLAETYEQYF
13 few NA TRBJ1-5 TRBV29-1 TGCAGCGTTGAAGGCCCCGGGAATCAGCCCCAGCATTTT CSVEGPGNQPQHF
12 few NA TRBJ2-1 TRBV6-2/TRBV6-3 TGTGCCAGCAGTTACCGGGTGATTGAGCAGTTCTTC CASSYRVIEQFF
14 NA NA TRBJ1-1 TRBV6-2/TRBV6-3 TGTGCCAGCAGTTACGCCCAGGCGAACACTGAAGCTTTCTTT CASSYAQANTEAFF
17 few NA TRBJ2-6 TRBV10-3 TGTGCCATCAGTGAGTCGAACAGAATCTCTGGGGCCAACGTCCTGACTTTC CAISESNRISGANVLTF
16 NA TRBD1 TRBJ2-1 TRBV7-3 TGTGCCAGCAGCTTACCGGGACAGATTCGGAACAATGAGCAGTTCTTC CASSLPGQIRNNEQFF
14 few TRBD1 TRBJ1-2 TRBV10-3 TGTGCCATCAGTGAGTCGGCACAGGGGAATGGCTACACCTTC CAISESAQGNGYTF
14 NA NA TRBJ2-5 TRBV18 TGTGCCAGCTCACCACCGACAGATCAAGAGACCCAGTACTTC CASSPPTDQETQYF
16 NA TRBD1 TRBJ2-3 TRBV6-1 TGTGCCAGCGCAACTCTGGACAGGTCCCTCACAGATACGCAGTATTTT CASATLDRSLTDTQYF
15 many NA TRBJ2-5 TRBV6-2/TRBV6-3 TGTGCCAGCTCCCTTATCCCGGGGTTCCAAGAGACCCAGTACTTC CASSLIPGFQETQYF
15 NA NA TRBJ1-5 TRBV5-6 TGTGCCAGCAGCTTGAACGAACAGGGAAGTCAGCCCCAGCATTTT CASSLNEQGSQPQHF
16 NA TRBD2 TRBJ2-1 TRBV15 TGTGCCACCAGCGGGTCCTTAGCGGGAGAGGTAAATGAGCAGTTCTTC CATSGSLAGEVNEQFF
13 NA NA TRBJ1-4 TRBV7-2 TGTGCCAGCAGCTTATCGCGAAATGAAAAACTGTTTTTT CASSLSRNEKLFF
14 NA TRBD2 TRBJ2-5 TRBV29-1 TGCAGCGCGGGGACTAGGCAGGGAAAAGAGACCCAGTACTTC CSAGTRQGKETQYF